Listed below are T cell receptor beta chains from one sample, sequenced in a study of tumor and adjacent non-tumor tissue in lung cancer. TCRdb passed the multiplex PCR reads through MiXCR, listing each CDR3 protein once. This table has 35,000 to 50,000 distinct CDR3 sequences, 60% appearing once. Sequencing input: distant non-tumor lung tissue. The receptors stem from a man aged 50 to 59 with non-small cell lung cancer. Each CDR3 is given with its conserved first and last residue. The D gene is left open where the match is weak.

j_call	v_call	d_call	cdr3_aa
TRBJ1-6	TRBV30	.	CAWVRANSPLHF
TRBJ2-1	TRBV29-1	.	CSVGWTSVYNERFF
TRBJ1-2	TRBV29-1	.	CSVLRTGIECYTF
TRBJ2-1	TRBV20-1	TRBD2	CSARDGSGGWDEQFF
TRBJ2-1	TRBV7-9	.	CASSSPSRRALYNEQFF
TRBJ2-7	TRBV11-1	.	CVSGSSGLLEQYF
TRBJ2-1	TRBV5-1	.	CVSSYLSTGIDGEQFF
TRBJ1-2	TRBV12-2	.	CASRRRGYTF
TRBJ2-2	TRBV24-1	.	CATSENTGELFF
TRBJ2-1	TRBV11-2	.	CANDSGQTNNEQFF
TRBJ1-2	TRBV6-6	.	CARGGVDYDYTF
TRBJ2-7	TRBV28	TRBD1	CASSSDGQGASRQYF
TRBJ2-7	TRBV5-5	.	CASSSEVILGEQYF
TRBJ2-2	TRBV5-1	TRBD1	CASSFAGTGTGELFF
TRBJ2-1	TRBV29-1	TRBD2	CSADPSGLNEQFF
TRBJ2-7	TRBV4-2	.	CASSQAQGWQDPFKQYF
TRBJ2-1	TRBV20-1	.	CSASIPDACPYNEQFF
TRBJ2-7	TRBV28	TRBD1	CASNLPGQGSYEQYF
TRBJ2-3	TRBV28	TRBD2	CAGSGGITDTQYF
TRBJ2-1	TRBV29-1	TRBD2	CSVLPQETAGVGEQFF
TRBJ1-2	TRBV20-1	.	CSMRSGIGGVYGYTF
TRBJ2-5	TRBV5-5	.	CASSAEGRYGETQYF
TRBJ2-1	TRBV12-3/TRBV12-4	.	CANTSLADEQFF
TRBJ2-2	TRBV12-3/TRBV12-4	.	CASSFQANTGELSF
TRBJ1-4	TRBV30	.	CAWRCPGATNEKLFF
TRBJ2-3	TRBV20-1	TRBD1	CSAKPQGAAFSDTQYF
TRBJ2-3	TRBV5-4	.	CASSFERNTDMQYF
TRBJ2-2	TRBV20-1	TRBD2	CSARLAGDTGELFF
TRBJ1-4	TRBV15	.	CTTSANLLGGNEKLFF
TRBJ1-1	TRBV4-2	.	CASSQDDRGGSTEAFF